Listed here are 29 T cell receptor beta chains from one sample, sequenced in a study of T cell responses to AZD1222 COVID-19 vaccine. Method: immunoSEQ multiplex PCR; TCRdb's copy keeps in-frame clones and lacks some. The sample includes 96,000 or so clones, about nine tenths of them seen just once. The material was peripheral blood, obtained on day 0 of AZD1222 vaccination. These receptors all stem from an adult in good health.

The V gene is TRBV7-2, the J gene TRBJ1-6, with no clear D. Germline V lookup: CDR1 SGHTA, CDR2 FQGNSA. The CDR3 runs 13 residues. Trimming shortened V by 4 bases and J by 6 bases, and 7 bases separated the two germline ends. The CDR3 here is CASSSRSNSPLHF. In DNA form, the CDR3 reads TGTGCCAGCAGCTCCCGTTCTAATTCACCCCTCCACTTT. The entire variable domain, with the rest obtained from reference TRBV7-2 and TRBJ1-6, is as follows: GAGVSQSPSNKVTEKGKDVELRCDPISGHTALYWYRQSLGQGLEFLIYFQGNSAPDKSGLPSDRFSAERTGGSVSTLTIQRTQQEDSAVYLCASSSRSNSPLHFGNGTRLTVT.

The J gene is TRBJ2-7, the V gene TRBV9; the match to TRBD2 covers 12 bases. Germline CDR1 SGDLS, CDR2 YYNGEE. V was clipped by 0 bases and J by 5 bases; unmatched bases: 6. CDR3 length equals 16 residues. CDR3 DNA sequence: TGTGCCAGCAGCGTAGAGTCTAGCGGGGGGGCCCACGAGCAGTACTTC. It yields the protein CASSVESSGGAHEQYF.

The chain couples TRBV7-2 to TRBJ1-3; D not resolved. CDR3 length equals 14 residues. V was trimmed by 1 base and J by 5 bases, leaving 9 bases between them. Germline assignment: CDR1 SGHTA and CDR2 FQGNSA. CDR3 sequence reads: CASSLDTLRNTIYF. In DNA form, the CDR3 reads TGTGCCAGCAGCTTAGATACACTTCGAAACACCATATATTTT.

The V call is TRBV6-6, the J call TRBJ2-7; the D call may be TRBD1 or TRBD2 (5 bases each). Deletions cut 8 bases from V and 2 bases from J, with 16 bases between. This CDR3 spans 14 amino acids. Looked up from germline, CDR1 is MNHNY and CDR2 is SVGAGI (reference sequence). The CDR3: CASLQGLGAYEQYF. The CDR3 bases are TGTGCCAGCCTTCAGGGCCTGGGGGCCTACGAGCAGTACTTC.

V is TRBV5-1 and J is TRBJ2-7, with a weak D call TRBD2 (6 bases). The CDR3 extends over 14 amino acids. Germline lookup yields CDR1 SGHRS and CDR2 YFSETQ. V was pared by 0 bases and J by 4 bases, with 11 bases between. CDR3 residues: CASSLGVAGYEQYF. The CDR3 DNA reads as TGCGCCAGCAGCTTGGGGGTTGCGGGATACGAGCAGTACTTC.

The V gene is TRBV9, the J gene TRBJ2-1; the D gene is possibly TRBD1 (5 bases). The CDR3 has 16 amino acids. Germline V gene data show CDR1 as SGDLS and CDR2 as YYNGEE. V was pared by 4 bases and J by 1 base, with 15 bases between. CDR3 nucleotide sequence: TGTGCCAGCAGCCTTAGTTCAGGGCGTTCCTACAATGAGCAGTTCTTC. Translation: CASSLSSGRSYNEQFF.

The CDR3, as DNA: TGTGCCAGCAAATTACGTGGGGAGAACACTGAAGCTTTCTTT. As protein: CASKLRGENTEAFF. The chain recombines TRBV6-5 with TRBJ1-1, with no clear D. There are 14 residues in the CDR3. With 7 bases removed from V and 1 base from J, the gap between germline ends came to 13 bases. The germline CDR1 and CDR2 sequences are MNHEY and SVGAGI.

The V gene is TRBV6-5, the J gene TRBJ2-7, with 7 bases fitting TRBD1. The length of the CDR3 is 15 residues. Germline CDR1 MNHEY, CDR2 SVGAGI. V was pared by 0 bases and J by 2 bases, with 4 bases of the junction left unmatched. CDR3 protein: CASSYSRTGPYEQYF. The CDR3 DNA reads TGTGCCAGCAGTTACTCGAGGACAGGACCCTACGAGCAGTACTTC.

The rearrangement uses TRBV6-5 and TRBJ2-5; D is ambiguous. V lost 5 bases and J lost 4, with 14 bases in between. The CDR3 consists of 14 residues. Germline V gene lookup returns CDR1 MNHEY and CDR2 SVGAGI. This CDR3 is CASSTQSGVETQYF. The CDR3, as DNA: TGTGCCAGCAGTACGCAAAGTGGGGTAGAGACCCAGTACTTC.

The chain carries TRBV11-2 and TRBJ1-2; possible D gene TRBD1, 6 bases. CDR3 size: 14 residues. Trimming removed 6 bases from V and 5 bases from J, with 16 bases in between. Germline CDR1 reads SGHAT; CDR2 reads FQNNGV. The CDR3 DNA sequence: TGTGCCAGCAGTTCCATACAGGGCGGGTATGGCTACACCTTC. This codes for CASSSIQGGYGYTF.

Here the CDR3 reads CASSQGWGLTSTDTQYF. The CDR3 coding sequence is TGTGCCAGCAGCCAAGGATGGGGACTAACCAGCACAGATACGCAGTATTTT. V gene TRBV4-2 combines with J gene TRBJ2-3; 7 bases agree with TRBD2. The CDR3 extends over 17 amino acids. Germline CDR1 and CDR2: LGHNA and YNFKEQ. The V and J ends lost 1 base and 0 bases, in that order; junction bases with no gene match: 7.

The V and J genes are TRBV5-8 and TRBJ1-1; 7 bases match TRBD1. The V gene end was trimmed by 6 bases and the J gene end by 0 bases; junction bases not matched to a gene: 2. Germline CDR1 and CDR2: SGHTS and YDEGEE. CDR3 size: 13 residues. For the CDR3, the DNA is TGTGCCAGCAAGGGACAGATGAACACTGAAGCTTTCTTT. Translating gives CASKGQMNTEAFF.

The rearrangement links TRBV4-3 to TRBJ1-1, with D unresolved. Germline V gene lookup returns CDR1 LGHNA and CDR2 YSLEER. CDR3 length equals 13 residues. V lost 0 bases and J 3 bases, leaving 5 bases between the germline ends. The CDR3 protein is CASSQDRDTEAFF. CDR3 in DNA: TGCGCCAGCAGCCAAGATCGGGACACTGAAGCTTTCTTT.

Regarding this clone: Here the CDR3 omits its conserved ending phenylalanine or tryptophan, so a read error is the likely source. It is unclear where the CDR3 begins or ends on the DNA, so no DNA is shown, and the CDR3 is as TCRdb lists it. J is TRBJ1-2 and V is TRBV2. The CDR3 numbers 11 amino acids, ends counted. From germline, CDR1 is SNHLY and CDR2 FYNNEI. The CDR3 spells CASSEEKREGQ.

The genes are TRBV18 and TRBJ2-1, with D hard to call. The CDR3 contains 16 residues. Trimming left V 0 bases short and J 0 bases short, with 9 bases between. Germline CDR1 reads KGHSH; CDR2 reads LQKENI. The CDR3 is CASSPPRKSSYNEQFF. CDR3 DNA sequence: TGTGCCAGCTCACCACCTCGAAAGAGCTCCTACAATGAGCAGTTCTTC.

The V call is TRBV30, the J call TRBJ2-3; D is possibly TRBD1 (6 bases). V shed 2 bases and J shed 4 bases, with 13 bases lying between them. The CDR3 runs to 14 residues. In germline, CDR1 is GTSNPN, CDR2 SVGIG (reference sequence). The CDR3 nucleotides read TGTGCCTGGAGTAGGAACAGGGTTGCAGATACGCAGTATTTT. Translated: CAWSRNRVADTQYF.

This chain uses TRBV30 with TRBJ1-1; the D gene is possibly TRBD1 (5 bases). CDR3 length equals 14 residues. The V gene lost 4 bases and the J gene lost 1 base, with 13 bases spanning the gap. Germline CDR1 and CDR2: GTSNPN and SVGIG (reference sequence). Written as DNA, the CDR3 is TGTGCCTGGAAGGCAGGGAAAGCGAACACTGAAGCTTTCTTT. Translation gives CAWKAGKANTEAFF.

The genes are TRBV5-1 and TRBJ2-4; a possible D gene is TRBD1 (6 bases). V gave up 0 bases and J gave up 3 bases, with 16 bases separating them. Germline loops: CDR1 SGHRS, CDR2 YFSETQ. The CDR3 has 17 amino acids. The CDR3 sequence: CASSLGYSGESKNIQYF. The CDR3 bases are TGCGCCAGCAGCTTGGGGTATTCAGGGGAAAGCAAAAACATTCAGTACTTC. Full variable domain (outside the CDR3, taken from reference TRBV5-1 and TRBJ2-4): KAGVTQTPRYLIKTRGQQVTLSCSPISGHRSVSWYQQTPGQGLQFLFEYFSETQRNKGNFPGRFSGRQFSNSRSEMNVSTLELGDSALYLCASSLGYSGESKNIQYFGAGTRLSVL.

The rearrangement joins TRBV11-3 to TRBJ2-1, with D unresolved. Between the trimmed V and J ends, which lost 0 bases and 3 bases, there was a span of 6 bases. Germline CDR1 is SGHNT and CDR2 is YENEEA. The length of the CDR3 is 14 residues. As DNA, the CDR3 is TGTGCCAGCAGCTTAGATTCCTTCTACAATGAGCAGTTCTTC. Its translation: CASSLDSFYNEQFF.

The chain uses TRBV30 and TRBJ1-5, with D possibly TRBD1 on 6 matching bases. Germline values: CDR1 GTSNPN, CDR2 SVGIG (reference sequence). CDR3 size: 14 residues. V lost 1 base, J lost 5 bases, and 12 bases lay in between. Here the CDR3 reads CAWSASGVHQPQHF. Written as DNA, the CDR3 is TGTGCCTGGAGTGCCTCAGGGGTTCATCAGCCCCAGCATTTT.

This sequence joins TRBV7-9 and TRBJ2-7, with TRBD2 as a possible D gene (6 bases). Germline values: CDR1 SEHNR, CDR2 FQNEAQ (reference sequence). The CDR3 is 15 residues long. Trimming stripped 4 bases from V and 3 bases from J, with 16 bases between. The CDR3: CASSYSRGLDYEQYF. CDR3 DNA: TGTGCCAGCAGCTATAGCCGGGGGTTGGACTACGAGCAGTACTTC.

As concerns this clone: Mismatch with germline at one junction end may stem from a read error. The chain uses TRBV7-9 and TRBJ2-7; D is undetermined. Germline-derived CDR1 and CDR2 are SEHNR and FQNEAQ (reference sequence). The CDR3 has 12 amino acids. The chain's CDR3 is CASSLNSGTALF. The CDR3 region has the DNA TGTGCCAGCAGCCTTAATTCCGGCACAGCCCTTTTC.

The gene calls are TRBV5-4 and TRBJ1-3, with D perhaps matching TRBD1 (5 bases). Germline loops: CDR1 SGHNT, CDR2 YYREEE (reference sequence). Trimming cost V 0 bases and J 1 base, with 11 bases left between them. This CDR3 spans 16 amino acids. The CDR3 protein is CASSLGQSRSGNTIYF. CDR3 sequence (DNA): TGTGCCAGCAGCTTGGGACAGTCCCGATCTGGAAACACCATATATTTT.

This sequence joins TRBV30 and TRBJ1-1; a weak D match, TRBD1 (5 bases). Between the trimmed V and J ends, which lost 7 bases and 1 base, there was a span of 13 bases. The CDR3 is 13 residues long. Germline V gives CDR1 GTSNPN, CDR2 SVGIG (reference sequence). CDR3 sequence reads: CASMPQGNTEAFF. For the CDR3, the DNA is TGTGCCTCCATGCCGCAGGGGAACACTGAAGCTTTCTTT.

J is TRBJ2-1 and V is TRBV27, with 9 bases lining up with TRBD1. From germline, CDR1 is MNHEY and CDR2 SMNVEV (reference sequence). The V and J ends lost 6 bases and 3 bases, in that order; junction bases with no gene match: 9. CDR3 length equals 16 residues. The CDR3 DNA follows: TGTGCCAGCAGCAAATTTCCGGGACAGGGCTACAATGAGCAGTTCTTC. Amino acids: CASSKFPGQGYNEQFF.

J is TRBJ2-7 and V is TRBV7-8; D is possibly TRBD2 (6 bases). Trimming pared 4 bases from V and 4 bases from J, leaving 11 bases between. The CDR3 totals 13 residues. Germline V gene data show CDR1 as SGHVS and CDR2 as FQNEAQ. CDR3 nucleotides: TGTGCCAGCAGCTCTCGACTAGGTTACGAGCAGTACTTC. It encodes CASSSRLGYEQYF.

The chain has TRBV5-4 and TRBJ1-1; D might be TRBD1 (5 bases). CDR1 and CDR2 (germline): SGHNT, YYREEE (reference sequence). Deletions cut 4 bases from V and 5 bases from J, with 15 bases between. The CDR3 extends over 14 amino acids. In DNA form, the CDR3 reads TGTGCCAGCAGCCTAGACGGTAGGGGAACTGAAGCTTTCTTT. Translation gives CASSLDGRGTEAFF.

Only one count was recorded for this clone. CDR3 sequence: CASSLDGALYGYTF. For the CDR3, the DNA is TGTGCCAGCAGCTTAGATGGGGCCCTCTATGGCTACACCTTC. The chain joins TRBV7-2 to TRBJ1-2; D may be TRBD1 (5 bases). The V end was cut by 1 base, the J end by 4 bases, with 10 bases between. The germline gives CDR1 SGHTA, CDR2 FQGNSA. The CDR3 runs to 14 residues.

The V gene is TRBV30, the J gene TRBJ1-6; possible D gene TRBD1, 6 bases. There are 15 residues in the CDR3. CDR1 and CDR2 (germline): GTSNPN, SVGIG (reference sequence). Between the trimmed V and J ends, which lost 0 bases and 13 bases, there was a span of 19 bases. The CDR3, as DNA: TGTGCCTGGAGTGTCTTGGGACATAGGCAGTCTCCCCTCCACTTT. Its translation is CAWSVLGHRQSPLHF. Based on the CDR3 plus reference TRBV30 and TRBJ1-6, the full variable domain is SQTIHQWPATLVQPVGSPLSLECTVEGTSNPNLYWYRQAAGRGLQLLFYSVGIGQISSEVPQNLSASRPQDRQFILSSKKLLLSDSGFYLCAWSVLGHRQSPLHFGNGTRLTVT.